Detailed here is one T cell receptor beta chain. Antigen: not known. The ends were cut back, 7 bases at V and 2 bases at J, with 16 bases in the middle. There are 14 residues in the CDR3. Germline-derived CDR1 and CDR2 are SGHRS and YFSETQ. The PCR ran on 60 Vbeta and 13 Jbeta primers. TCRdb's table, derived via immunoSEQ multiplex PCR, lists solely in-frame clones and lacks some. Of about 140,000 clones detected, roughly 80% appear once; the ten largest clones hold over 2.5%. The data were taken from a study of cytomegalovirus exposure and HLA in healthy donors. Findings and caveats of the study: Some public TCRs appeared in many individuals, while most sequences were rare. It was likely that a cluster of highly shared sequence variants was a sequencing artifact. In a later analysis, a missense DCLRE1C variant was linked to TCR beta V- and J-gene trimming.

The chain combines TRBV5-1 with TRBJ2-7; TRBD1 is a possible D gene (5 bases). Sequencing input: PBMCs. This sequence originates from a female donor in good health and CMV-seronegative. CDR3 residues: CASRKGLFTYEQYF. The CDR3 nucleotides read TGCGCCAGCCGAAAGGGGCTCTTCACCTACGAGCAGTACTTC.